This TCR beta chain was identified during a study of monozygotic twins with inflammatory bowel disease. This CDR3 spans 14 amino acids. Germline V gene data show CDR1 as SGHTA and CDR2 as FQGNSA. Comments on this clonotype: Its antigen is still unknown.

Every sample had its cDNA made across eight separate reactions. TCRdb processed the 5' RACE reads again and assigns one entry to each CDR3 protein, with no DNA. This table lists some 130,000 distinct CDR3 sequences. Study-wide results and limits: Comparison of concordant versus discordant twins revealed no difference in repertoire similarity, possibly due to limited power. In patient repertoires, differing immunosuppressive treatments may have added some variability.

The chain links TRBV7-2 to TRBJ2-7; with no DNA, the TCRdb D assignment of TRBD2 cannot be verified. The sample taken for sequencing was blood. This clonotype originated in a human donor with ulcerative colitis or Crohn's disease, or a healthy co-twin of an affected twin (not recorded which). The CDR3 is CASSWTSGSYEQYF.